Below are 18 T cell receptor beta chains sequenced from a single sample in a study of CD8 T cells in ankylosing spondylitis. TCRdb recomputed calls from the 5' RACE reads with MiXCR, one row per CDR3 protein. The table lists about 160,000 distinct CDR3 sequences, around 16% of them singletons. The specimen was blood, either unsorted or a sorted T cell fraction (not recorded which). Receptor source: a male donor with ankylosing spondylitis or in good health (not recorded which).

Many counts were recorded for this clonotype. V usage is TRBV5-1 and J usage is TRBJ2-2; D is unresolved. The CDR3 totals 14 residues. V was clipped by 9 bases and J by 0 bases, with 12 bases between them. The germline CDR1 and CDR2 sequences are SGHRS and YFSETQ. CDR3 amino acids: CATSGLSNTGELFF. For the CDR3, the DNA is TGCGCCACTTCCGGCCTATCGAACACCGGGGAGCTGTTTTTT.

This clonotype turned up a few times. This chain uses TRBV20-1 with TRBJ2-2; D perhaps matches TRBD2 (7 bases). Deletions cut 3 bases from V and 5 bases from J, with 13 bases between. The CDR3 extends over 14 amino acids. Looked up from germline, CDR1 is DFQATT and CDR2 is SNEGSKA (reference sequence). CDR3 in amino acids: CSASRGAGTGELFF. DNA for the CDR3: TGCAGTGCTAGCCGGGGGGCCGGGACCGGGGAGCTGTTTTTT.

The table lists this clonotype with many counts. This sequence joins TRBV10-3 and TRBJ2-1; TRBD2 agrees at 9 bases. Trimming took 6 bases from V and 3 from J; bases not matched to a gene: 6. The CDR3 contains 15 residues. Germline lookup yields CDR1 ENHRY and CDR2 SYGVKD. CDR3 sequence (DNA): TGTGCCATCAGAACCGGGACTAGCAACTACAATGAGCAGTTCTTC. It encodes CAIRTGTSNYNEQFF.

In this sample, this clonotype turned up many times. The chain employs TRBV5-1 and TRBJ1-5; D not certain. CDR3 length equals 16 residues. Trimming removed 0 bases at V and 4 bases at J, with 14 bases between. CDR1 is SGHRS, CDR2 YFSETQ, per germline. CDR3 nucleotides: TGCGCCAGCAGCTTGGGGGGTGGGTCGTCAAATCAGCCCCAGCATTTT. It encodes CASSLGGGSSNQPQHF.

This clonotype was found many times. J is TRBJ1-6 and V is TRBV14; D remains unclear. The CDR3 is 14 residues long. Trimming removed 3 bases from V and 5 bases from J, with 8 bases in between. Germline V gives CDR1 SGHDN, CDR2 FVKESK. The CDR3 sequence is CASSHIENNSPLHF. The DNA of the CDR3 is TGTGCCAGCAGCCATATTGAGAATAATTCACCCCTCCACTTT.

The rearrangement links TRBV2 to TRBJ2-3; the D gene is possibly TRBD2 (5 bases). Germline CDR1 reads SNHLY; CDR2 reads FYNNEI. The V and J ends lost 4 bases and 2 bases respectively, with 10 bases between them. The CDR3 consists of 14 residues. Written as DNA, the CDR3 is TGTGCCAGCAGTGTAGGTCGGGACACAGATACGCAGTATTTT. Amino acids: CASSVGRDTDTQYF.

Of note for this clonotype: A single base separates this from a much larger clone, so it may be a read error. V and J are TRBV20-1 and TRBJ2-3; 7 bases match TRBD2. Germline V lookup: CDR1 DFQATT, CDR2 SNEGSKA (reference sequence). This CDR3 has 17 amino acids. CDR3 loop: CCAVLPSGGGSTDTQYF. The CDR3 nucleotides are TGCTGTGCTGTCCTCCCTTCGGGAGGCGGGTCCACAGATACGCAGTATTTT.

This clonotype was counted at least ten times. J is TRBJ2-3 and V is TRBV4-1, with D maybe TRBD1 (6 bases). This CDR3 has 15 amino acids. Per the germline V gene, CDR1 is MGHRA and CDR2 is YSYEKL. Trimming left V 1 base short and J 5 bases short, with 13 bases between. Written as DNA, the CDR3 is TGCGCCAGCAGCCAAGTATTACAGGGTCAAGATACGCAGTATTTT. It encodes CASSQVLQGQDTQYF.

Many counts were recorded for this clonotype. The gene calls are TRBV20-1 and TRBJ2-7; 9 bases are a match to TRBD2. The CDR3 covers 17 residues. CDR1 is DFQATT and CDR2 is SNEGSKA in the germline V gene (reference sequence). The V gene end was trimmed by 2 bases and the J gene end by 0 bases; junction bases not matched to a gene: 11. The CDR3 sequence: CSARSIAGARSSYEQYF. For the CDR3, the DNA is TGCAGTGCTAGATCTATAGCGGGAGCCAGGAGCTCCTACGAGCAGTACTTC.

This clonotype was recorded many times. The chain combines TRBV12-3 or TRBV12-4 with TRBJ1-2; D uncertain. The V gene lost 1 base and the J gene lost 2 bases, with 11 bases spanning the gap. This CDR3 is built from 15 residues. The CDR3 is CASSLGAQQNYGYTF. The CDR3 coding sequence is TGTGCCAGCAGTTTAGGGGCCCAACAGAACTATGGCTACACCTTC.

The V call is TRBV7-8, the J call TRBJ2-7; 7 bases fit TRBD1. The germline V gene encodes CDR1 SGHVS and CDR2 FQNEAQ. The CDR3 sequence is 14 residues long. V lost 1 base, J lost 3 bases, and 3 bases stayed unmatched. CDR3 residues: CASSLGQGVYEQYF. CDR3 bases: TGTGCCAGCAGCTTAGGGCAGGGGGTCTACGAGCAGTACTTC. The full variable domain, with the rest looked up from reference TRBV7-8 and TRBJ2-7, is GAGVSQSPRYKVAKRGQDVALRCDPISGHVSLFWYQQALGQGPEFLTYFQNEAQLDKSGLPSDRFFAERPEGSVSTLKIQRTQQEDSAVYLCASSLGQGVYEQYFGPGTRLTVT.

This clonotype was seen more than once but under ten times. The V and J genes are TRBV12-3 or TRBV12-4 and TRBJ1-1; unclear D gene. Trimming stripped 1 base from V and 0 bases from J, with 9 bases between. This CDR3 comprises 15 residues. Here the CDR3 reads CASSLEFTMNTEAFF. The CDR3 DNA is TGTGCCAGCAGTTTAGAGTTTACCATGAACACTGAAGCTTTCTTT.

This clonotype was counted at least ten times. This chain joins TRBV5-1 and TRBJ2-1, with TRBD2 matching 8 bases. CDR3 length: 15 residues. Germline CDR1 reads SGHRS; CDR2 reads YFSETQ. V shed 4 bases and J 3 bases; nucleotides not matched to a gene: 6. The DNA for the CDR3 is TGCGCCAGCAGCGTAGCGGGATCTGGCTACAATGAGCAGTTCTTC. Translating it yields CASSVAGSGYNEQFF.

In its sample, this clonotype was seen many times. V is TRBV5-1 and J is TRBJ2-2; D gene uncertain. Germline V gene sequence: CDR1 SGHRS, CDR2 YFSETQ. CDR3 size: 17 residues. V was pared by 0 bases and J by 5 bases, with 17 bases between. CDR3 nucleotides: TGCGCCAGCAGCTTGGCTGGCAGCGCGACTCGGACCGGGGAGCTGTTTTTT. Translation: CASSLAGSATRTGELFF.

This clonotype was observed a handful of times. The chain links TRBV18 to TRBJ2-1; 8 bases map to TRBD2. Losses at the gene ends were 3 bases for V and 7 bases for J; bases not matched to a gene: 8. The CDR3 has 15 residues. CDR1 is KGHSH and CDR2 is LQKENI in the germline V gene. The CDR3 DNA reads as TGTGCCAGCTCACCCCAGTTGAGCGGGAGTAATGAGCAGTTCTTC. Protein sequence: CASSPQLSGSNEQFF.

The table lists this clonotype with a few counts. The chain joins TRBV23-1 to TRBJ2-7; TRBD2 might be the D (6 bases). TRBV23-1 is classed as an ORF, of uncertain function. The CDR3 loop spans 20 amino acids. Trimming stripped 0 bases from V and 2 bases from J, with 26 bases between. The CDR3 region is CASSQSWEALLRDGPYEQYF. The CDR3 DNA is TGCGCCAGCAGTCAATCGTGGGAGGCCTTACTCCGTGACGGCCCCTACGAGCAGTACTTC.

V is TRBV19 and J is TRBJ1-5; 11 bases are shared with TRBD1. CDR1 LNHDA and CDR2 SQIVND come from the germline V gene (reference sequence). V lost 5 bases and J lost 5; bases outside the gene matches: 5. CDR3 length: 15 amino acids. CDR3 sequence: CASSLGQGADQPQHF. As DNA, the CDR3 is TGTGCCAGTAGTCTCGGACAGGGGGCCGATCAGCCCCAGCATTTT.

The rearrangement links TRBV28 to TRBJ1-5, with 7 nucleotides matching TRBD1. Germline assignment: CDR1 MDHEN and CDR2 SYDVKM. The CDR3 totals 16 residues. V was pared by 3 bases and J by 3 bases, with 8 bases of the junction left unmatched. The CDR3 bases are TGTGCCAGCAGTTTCCCGACAGGGTTGGCCAATCAGCCCCAGCATTTT. Its protein is CASSFPTGLANQPQHF.